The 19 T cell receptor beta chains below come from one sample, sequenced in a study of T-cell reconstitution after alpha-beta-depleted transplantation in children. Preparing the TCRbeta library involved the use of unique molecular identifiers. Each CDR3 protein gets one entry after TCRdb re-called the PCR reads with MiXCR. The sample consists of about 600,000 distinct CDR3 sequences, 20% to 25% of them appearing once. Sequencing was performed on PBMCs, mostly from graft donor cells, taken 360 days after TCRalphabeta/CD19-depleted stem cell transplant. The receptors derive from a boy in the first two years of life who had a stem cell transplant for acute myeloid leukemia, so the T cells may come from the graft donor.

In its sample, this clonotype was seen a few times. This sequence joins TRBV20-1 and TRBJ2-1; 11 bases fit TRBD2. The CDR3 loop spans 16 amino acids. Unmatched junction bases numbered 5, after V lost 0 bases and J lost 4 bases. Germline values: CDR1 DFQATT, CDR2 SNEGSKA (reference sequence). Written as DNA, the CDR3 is TGCAGTGCTAGAGAGCCGACTAGCGGGGCTTACAATGAGCAGTTCTTC. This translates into CSAREPTSGAYNEQFF.

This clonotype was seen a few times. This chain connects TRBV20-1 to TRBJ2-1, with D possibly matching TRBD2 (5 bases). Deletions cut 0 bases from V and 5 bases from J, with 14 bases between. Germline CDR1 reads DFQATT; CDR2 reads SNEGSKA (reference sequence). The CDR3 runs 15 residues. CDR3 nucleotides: TGCAGTGCTAGAGATGGCGGGCGGCTAAACAATGAGCAGTTCTTC. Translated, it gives CSARDGGRLNNEQFF.

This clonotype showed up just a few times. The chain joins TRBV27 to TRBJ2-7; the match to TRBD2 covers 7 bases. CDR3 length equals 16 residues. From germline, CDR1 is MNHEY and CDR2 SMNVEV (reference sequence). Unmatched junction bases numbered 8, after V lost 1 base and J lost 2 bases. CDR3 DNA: TGTGCCAGCAGTTTATGGGGTGCGGGGGTAACCTACGAGCAGTACTTC. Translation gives CASSLWGAGVTYEQYF.

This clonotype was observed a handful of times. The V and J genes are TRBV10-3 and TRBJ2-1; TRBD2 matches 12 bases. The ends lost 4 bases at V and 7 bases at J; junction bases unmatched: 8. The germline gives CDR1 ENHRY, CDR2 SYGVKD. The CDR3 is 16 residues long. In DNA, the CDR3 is TGTGCCATCAGTGTGGCTAGCGGGGGGGCTTGGAATGAGCAGTTCTTC. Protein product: CAISVASGGAWNEQFF.

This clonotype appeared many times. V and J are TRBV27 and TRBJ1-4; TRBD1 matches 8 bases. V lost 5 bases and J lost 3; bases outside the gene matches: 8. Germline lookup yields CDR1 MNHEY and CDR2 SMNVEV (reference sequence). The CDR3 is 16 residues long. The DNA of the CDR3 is TGTGCCAGCAGTACGACAGGGGACAGGTCTAATGAAAAACTGTTTTTT. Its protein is CASSTTGDRSNEKLFF.

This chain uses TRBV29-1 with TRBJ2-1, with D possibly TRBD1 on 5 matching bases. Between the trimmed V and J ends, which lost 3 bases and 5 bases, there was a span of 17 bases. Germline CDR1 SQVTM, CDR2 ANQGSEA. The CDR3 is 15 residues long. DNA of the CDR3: TGCAGCGTTGAGGCATTACAGGAAGGGGACAATGAGCAGTTCTTC. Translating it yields CSVEALQEGDNEQFF.

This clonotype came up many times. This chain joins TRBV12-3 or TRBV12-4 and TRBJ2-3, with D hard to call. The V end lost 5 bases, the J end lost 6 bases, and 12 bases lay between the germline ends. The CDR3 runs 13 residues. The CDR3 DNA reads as TGTGCCAGCAGTCCGACCGAACGGGATACGCAGTATTTT. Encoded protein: CASSPTERDTQYF.

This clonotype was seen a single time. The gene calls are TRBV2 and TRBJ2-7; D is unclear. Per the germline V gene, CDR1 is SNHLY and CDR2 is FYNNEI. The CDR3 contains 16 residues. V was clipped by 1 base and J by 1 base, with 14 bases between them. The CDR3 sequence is CASSEGIGPKSYEQYV. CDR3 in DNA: TGTGCCAGCAGTGAAGGTATCGGGCCTAAATCCTACGAGCAGTACGTC.

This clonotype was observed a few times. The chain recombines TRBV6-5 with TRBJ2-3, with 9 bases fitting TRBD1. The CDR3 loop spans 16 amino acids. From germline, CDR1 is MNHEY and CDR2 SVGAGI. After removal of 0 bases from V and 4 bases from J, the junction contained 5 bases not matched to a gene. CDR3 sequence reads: CASSYSGTGFADTQYF. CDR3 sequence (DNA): TGTGCCAGCAGTTACTCCGGGACAGGGTTTGCAGATACGCAGTATTTT.

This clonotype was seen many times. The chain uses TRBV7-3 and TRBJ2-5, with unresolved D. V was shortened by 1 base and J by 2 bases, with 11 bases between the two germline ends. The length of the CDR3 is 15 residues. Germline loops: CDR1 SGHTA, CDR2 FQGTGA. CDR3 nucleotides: TGTGCCAGCAGCTTAAACGGGCTGGAACAAGAGACCCAGTACTTC. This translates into CASSLNGLEQETQYF.

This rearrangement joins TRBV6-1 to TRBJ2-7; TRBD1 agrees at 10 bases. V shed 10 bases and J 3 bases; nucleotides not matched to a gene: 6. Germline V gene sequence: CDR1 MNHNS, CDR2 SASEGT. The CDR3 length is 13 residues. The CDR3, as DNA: TGTGCCACCAGGGACAGGGGTCTCTACGAGCAGTACGTC. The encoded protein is CATRDRGLYEQYV.

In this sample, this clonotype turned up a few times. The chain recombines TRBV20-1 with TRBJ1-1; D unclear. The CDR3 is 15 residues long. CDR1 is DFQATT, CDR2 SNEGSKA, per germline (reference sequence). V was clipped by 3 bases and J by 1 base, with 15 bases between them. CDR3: CSARRHSWGNTEAFF. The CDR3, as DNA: TGCAGTGCTAGGAGGCACTCCTGGGGGAACACTGAAGCTTTCTTT.

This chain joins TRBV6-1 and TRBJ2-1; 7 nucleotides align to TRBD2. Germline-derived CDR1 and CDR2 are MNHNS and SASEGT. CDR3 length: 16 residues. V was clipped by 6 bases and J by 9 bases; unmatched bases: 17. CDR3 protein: CASRIRDLGTKGEQFF. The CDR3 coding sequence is TGTGCCAGCAGGATTCGGGATTTGGGGACTAAGGGTGAGCAGTTCTTC.

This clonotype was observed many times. CDR3 DNA: TGTGCCAGCAGTGAATATCTGGCTAGCGGTAACAATGAGCAGTTCTTC. Encoded protein: CASSEYLASGNNEQFF. V and J are TRBV25-1 and TRBJ2-1; 7 bases fit TRBD2. V was clipped by 0 bases and J by 5 bases; unmatched bases: 7. This CDR3 region has 16 residues. Per the germline V gene, CDR1 is MGHDK and CDR2 is SYGVNS. The full variable domain, in which reference TRBV25-1 and TRBJ2-1 provide the parts outside the CDR3, is EADIYQTPRYLVIGTGKKITLECSQTMGHDKMYWYQQDPGMELHLIHYSYGVNSTEKGDLSSESTVSRIRTEHFPLTLESARPSHTSQYLCASSEYLASGNNEQFFGPGTRLTVL.

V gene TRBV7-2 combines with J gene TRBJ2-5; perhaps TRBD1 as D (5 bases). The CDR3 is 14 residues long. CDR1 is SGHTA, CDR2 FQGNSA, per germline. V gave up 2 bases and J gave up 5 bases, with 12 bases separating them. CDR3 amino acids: CASSLTGNRETQYF. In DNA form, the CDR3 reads TGTGCCAGCAGCTTAACAGGCAATCGCGAGACCCAGTACTTC.

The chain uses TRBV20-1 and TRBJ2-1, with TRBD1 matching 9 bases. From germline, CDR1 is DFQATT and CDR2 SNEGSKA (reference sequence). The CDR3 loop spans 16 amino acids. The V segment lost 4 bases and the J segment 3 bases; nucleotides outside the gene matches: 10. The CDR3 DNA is TGCAGTGCTACTAACTTAGGACAGGGGCGCTACAATGAGCAGTTCTTC. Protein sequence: CSATNLGQGRYNEQFF.

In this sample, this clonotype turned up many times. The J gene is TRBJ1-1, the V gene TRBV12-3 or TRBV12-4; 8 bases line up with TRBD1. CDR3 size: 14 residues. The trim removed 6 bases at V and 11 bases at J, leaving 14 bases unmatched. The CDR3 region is CASSLRVQGAGAFF. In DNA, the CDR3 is TGTGCCAGCAGCCTAAGGGTTCAGGGGGCTGGGGCTTTCTTT.

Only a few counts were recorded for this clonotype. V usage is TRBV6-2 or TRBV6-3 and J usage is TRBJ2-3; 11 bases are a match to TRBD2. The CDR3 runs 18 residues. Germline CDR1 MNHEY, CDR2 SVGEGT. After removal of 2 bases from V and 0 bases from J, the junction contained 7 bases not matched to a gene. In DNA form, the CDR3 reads TGTGCCAGCAGTTACCGACTAGCGGGGATGGCTAGCACAGATACGCAGTATTTT. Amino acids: CASSYRLAGMASTDTQYF.

CDR3 residues: CASSFGGPTYYEQYF. The CDR3 DNA reads as TGTGCCAGCAGCTTCGGTGGCCCCACTTATTACGAGCAGTACTTC. The chain couples TRBV11-2 to TRBJ2-7; D not resolved. Germline V gene sequence: CDR1 SGHAT, CDR2 FQNNGV. Trimming took off 3 bases at V and 4 bases at J, with 16 bases between the two ends. The CDR3 is made up of 15 amino acids.